This entry concerns a single T cell receptor beta chain. Its antigen remains undetermined. Per-base quality was not reported, and no clone a single base away is much larger than it. One collaborating source in Seattle enrolled patients during active infection and followed them longitudinally through the course of disease. The collaborating institutions used their own protocols to collect whole blood in K2EDTA tubes. For TCRbeta analysis, collaborators shipped samples as frozen whole blood, isolated PBMCs, or DNA extracted from either of those sample types. TCRbeta CDR3 regions were amplified from genomic DNA using the immunoSEQ Assay, a bias-controlled multiplex PCR. As for how the authors treated the data: The number of nucleated cells in each sample was estimated from the amplification of reference gene primers within the assay. To quantify the absolute abundance of each unique TCRbeta CDR3 rearrangement, sequence reads were collapsed and filtered. For each sample, productive Simpson clonality was calculated as the square root of Simpson's diversity index over productive rearrangements. The table comes from immuneACCESS by way of TCRdb, which keeps in-frame sequences with V and J called. Part of the clones is missing from these tables; in studies checked, under half for an unresolved V gene and the rest for unknown reasons. From that table come the V and J calls and clone size; the DNA was used to work out D and trimming. For this sample the table gives 150,000 to 200,000 clones, of which 82% were detected only once. About 7.7% of the sample is held by the ten biggest clonotypes.

The data are from a study of blood T cell repertoires in COVID-19 (dated by TCRdb to the early 2020s). Broadly, across the study: The collaborator samples originated in the United States, Italy and Spain and spanned the acute and convalescent phases of COVID-19. A freely available public database, intended as a resource for researchers studying the immune response to SARS-CoV-2, is where the repertoires were released. The dataset comprised deeply sampled blood TCRbeta repertoires from subjects exposed to, actively infected with, or recovered from COVID-19. Where available, HLA class I and class II types were taken from metadata supplied by the sample provider and were not determined by assay-based typing. The samples were drawn from two sources: the first 160 participants of the ongoing ImmuneRACE study, and over 950 subjects contributed by 6 global collaborators. The material from the prospective study consisted of cDNA or gDNA derived from T cells, B-cell-depleted T cells, or PBMCs. The sample metadata nearly always contained a de-identified subject ID, COVID-19 status, age in years and sex. Study-level results and caveats: How much clinical and demographic metadata was included differed by source and by participant, and the metadata was provided uncurated.

The material sequenced was peripheral blood. The sequence was collected from a middle-aged woman with COVID-19, enrolled during active disease.

The CDR3 has the sequence CAISEGGGIRTEAFF. The nucleotides read TGTGCCATCAGTGAGGGGGGAGGGATTAGGACTGAAGCTTTCTTT. This sequence uses TRBV10-3 and TRBJ1-1, and possibly TRBD1, on 5 matching bases. V and J are truncated by 2 bases and 5 bases respectively, leaving an intervening sequence of 15 bases. CDR1 and CDR2 were assigned from the germline V gene as ENHRY and SYGVKD. The CDR3 covers 15 residues, taking in both the cysteine and the phenylalanine. Only the CDR3 portion is preserved as DNA: 45 bases, with reading frame beginning at the first base.